This T cell receptor beta chain emerged from a study of shared clonotypes between healthy human individuals. General study results and limits: Enrolling few donors narrowed the genetic and exposure-history diversity that was represented.

The repertoire was sequenced with immunoSEQ multiplex PCR; TCRdb's copy has only in-frame clones and lacks some. The sample lists 2 million or so clones, roughly 95% seen once, with approximately 0.13% in the top ten. CDR1 is SNHLY and CDR2 is FYNNEI in the germline V gene. Trimming stripped 2 bases from V and 4 bases from J, with 9 bases between. The CDR3 has 14 amino acids. On this clone itself: The antigen remains unidentified.

The receptor comes from a man between 18 and 29 years old in good health. The specimen sequenced was naive CD4+ T cells sorted from blood. Subset indicated: CD45RA+ positively selected. This chain connects TRBV2 to TRBJ1-5; D call uncertain. Written as DNA, the CDR3 is TGTGCCAGCAGTGAATCGACACGGAATCAGCCCCAGCATTTT. This encodes CASSESTRNQPQHF.